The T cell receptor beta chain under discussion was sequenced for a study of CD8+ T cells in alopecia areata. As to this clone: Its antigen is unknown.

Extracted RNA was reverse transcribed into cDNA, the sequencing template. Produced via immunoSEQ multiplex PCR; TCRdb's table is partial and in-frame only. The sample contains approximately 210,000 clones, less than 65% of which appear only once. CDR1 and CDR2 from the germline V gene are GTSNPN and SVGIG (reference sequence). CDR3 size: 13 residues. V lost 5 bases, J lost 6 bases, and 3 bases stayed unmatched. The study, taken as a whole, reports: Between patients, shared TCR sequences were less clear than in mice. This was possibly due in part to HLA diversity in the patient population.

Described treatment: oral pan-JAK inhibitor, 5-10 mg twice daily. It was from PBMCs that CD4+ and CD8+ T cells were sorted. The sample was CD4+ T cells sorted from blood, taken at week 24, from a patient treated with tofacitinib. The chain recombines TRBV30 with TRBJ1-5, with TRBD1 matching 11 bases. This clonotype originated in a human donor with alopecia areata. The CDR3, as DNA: TGTGCCTGGGGACAGGGGGCCGGTCAGCCCCAGCATTTT. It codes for CAWGQGAGQPQHF.